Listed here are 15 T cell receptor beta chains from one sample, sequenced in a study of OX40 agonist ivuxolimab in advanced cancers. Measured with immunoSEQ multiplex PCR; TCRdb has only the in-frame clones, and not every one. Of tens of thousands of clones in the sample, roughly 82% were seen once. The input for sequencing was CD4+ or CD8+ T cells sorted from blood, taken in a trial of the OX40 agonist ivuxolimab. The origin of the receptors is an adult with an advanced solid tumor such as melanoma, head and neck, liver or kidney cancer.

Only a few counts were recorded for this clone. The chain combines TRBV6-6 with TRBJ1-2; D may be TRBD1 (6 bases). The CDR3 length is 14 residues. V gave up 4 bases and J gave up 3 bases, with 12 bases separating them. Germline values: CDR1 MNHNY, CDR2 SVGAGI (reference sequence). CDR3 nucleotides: TGTGCCAGCAGTTTACAGGGAAAGGACTATGGCTACACCTTC. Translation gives CASSLQGKDYGYTF.

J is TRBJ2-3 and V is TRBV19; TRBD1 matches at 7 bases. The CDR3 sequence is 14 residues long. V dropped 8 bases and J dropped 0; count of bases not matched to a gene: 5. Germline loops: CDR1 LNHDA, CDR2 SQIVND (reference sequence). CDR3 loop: CASAGTDSTDTQYF. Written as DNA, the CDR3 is TGTGCCAGTGCCGGGACAGATAGCACAGATACGCAGTATTTT.

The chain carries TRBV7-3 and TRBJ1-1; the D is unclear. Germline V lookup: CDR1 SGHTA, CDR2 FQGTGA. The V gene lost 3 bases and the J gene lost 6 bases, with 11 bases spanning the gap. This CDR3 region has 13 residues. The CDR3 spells CASSFSPIAEAFF. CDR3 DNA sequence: TGTGCCAGCAGCTTTTCCCCTATCGCTGAAGCTTTCTTT. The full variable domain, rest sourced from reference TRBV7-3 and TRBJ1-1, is GAGVSQTPSNKVTEKGKYVELRCDPISGHTALYWYRQSLGQGPEFLIYFQGTGAADDSGLPNDRFFAVRPEGSVSTLKIQRTERGDSAVYLCASSFSPIAEAFFGQGTRLTVV.

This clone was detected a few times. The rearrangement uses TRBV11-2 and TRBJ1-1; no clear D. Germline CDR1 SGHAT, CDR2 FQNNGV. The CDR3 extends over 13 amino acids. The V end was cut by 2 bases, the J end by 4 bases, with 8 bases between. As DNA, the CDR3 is TGTGCCAGCAGCTTACTACGGTTCACTGAAGCTTTCTTT. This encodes CASSLLRFTEAFF.

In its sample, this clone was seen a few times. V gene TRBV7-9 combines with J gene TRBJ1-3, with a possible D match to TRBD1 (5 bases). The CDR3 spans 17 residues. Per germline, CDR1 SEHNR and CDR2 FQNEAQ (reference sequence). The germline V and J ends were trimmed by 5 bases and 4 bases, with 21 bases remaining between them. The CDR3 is CASSTKVGQKGGNTIYF. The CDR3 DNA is TGTGCCAGCAGCACCAAGGTCGGGCAGAAGGGGGGAAACACCATATATTTT.

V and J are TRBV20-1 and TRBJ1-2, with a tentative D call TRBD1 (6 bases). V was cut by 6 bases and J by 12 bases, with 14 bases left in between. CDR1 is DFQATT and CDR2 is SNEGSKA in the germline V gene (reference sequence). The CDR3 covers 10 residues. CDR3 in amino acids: CSAVTGRNTF. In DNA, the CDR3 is TGCAGTGCCGTTACAGGGCGCAACACCTTC.

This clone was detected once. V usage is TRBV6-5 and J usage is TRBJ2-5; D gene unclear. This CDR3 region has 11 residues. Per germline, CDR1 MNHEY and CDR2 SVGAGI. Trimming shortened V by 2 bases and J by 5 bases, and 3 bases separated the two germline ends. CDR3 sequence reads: CASSYGETQYF. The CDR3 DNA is TGTGCCAGCAGTTACGGGGAGACCCAGTACTTC.

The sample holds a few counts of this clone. DNA for the CDR3: TGTGCCAGCAGCGAGGGGACAGGTAGTCAGCCCCAGCATTTT. Protein: CASSEGTGSQPQHF. The chain carries TRBV2 and TRBJ1-5, with 8 bases that match TRBD1. V was clipped by 6 bases and J by 6 bases; unmatched bases: 7. Germline V gene data show CDR1 as SNHLY and CDR2 as FYNNEI. The CDR3 totals 14 residues.

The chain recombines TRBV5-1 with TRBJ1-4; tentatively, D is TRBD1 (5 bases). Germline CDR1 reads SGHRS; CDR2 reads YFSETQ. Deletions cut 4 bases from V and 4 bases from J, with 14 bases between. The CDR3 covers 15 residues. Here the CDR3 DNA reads TGCGCCAGCAGCATGGGAGGGGCGTTTAATGAAAAACTGTTTTTT. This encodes CASSMGGAFNEKLFF.

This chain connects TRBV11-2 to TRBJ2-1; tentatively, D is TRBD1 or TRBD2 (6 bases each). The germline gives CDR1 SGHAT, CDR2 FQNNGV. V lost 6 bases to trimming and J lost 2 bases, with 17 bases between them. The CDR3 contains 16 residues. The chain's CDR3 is CASSQNGGPAYNEQFF. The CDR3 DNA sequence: TGTGCCAGCAGTCAAAATGGGGGGCCGGCCTACAATGAGCAGTTCTTC.

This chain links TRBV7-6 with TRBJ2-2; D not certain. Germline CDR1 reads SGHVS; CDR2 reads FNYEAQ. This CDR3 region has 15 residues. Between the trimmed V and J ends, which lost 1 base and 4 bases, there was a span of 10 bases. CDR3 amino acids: CASSLEGTGTGELFF. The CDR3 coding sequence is TGTGCCAGCAGCTTAGAAGGCACGGGCACCGGGGAGCTGTTTTTT.

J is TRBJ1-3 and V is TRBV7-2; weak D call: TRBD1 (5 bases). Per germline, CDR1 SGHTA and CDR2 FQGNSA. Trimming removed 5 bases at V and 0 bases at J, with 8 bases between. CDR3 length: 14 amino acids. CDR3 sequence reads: CASSQQVSGNTIYF. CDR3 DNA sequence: TGTGCCAGCAGCCAACAGGTCTCTGGAAACACCATATATTTT.

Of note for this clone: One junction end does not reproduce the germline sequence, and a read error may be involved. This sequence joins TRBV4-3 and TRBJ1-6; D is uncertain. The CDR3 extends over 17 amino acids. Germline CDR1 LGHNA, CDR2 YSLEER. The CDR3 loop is CASSPLPVGSDNSPLHF. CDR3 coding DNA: TGCGCCAGCAGCCCCTTGCCAGTGGGCTCCGATAATTCACCCCTCCACTTT.

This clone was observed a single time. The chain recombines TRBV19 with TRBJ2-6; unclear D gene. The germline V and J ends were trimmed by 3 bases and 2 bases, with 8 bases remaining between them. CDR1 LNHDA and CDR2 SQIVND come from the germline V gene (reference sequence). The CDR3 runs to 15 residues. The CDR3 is CASSMGITGANVLTF. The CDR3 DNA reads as TGTGCCAGTAGTATGGGAATCACTGGGGCCAACGTCCTGACTTTC.

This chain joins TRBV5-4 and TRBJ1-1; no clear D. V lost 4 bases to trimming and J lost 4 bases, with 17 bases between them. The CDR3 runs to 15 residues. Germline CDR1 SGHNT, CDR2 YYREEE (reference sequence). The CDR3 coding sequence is TGTGCCAGCAGCGACTGGCGGGAGGGAGGCACTGAAGCTTTCTTT. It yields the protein CASSDWREGGTEAFF.